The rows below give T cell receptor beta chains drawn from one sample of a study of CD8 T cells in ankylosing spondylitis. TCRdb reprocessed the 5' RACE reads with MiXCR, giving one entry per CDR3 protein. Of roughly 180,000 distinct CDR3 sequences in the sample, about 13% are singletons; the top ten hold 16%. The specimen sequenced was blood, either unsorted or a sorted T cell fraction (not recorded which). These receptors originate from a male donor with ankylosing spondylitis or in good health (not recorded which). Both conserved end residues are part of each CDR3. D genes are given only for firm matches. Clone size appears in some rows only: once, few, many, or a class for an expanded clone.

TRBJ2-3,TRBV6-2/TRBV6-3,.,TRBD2,TGTGCCAGCAGCTACCTTTTTCCAGCGGGAGGCACAGATACGCAGTATTTT,CASSYLFPAGGTDTQYF
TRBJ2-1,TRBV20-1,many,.,TGCAGTGCCCATGACGAGAGCTCCTACAATGAGCAGTTCTTC,CSAHDESSYNEQFF
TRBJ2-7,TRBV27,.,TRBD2,TGTGCCAGCAGTTTTTCTTCTGGGGGGGACTACGAGCAGTACTTC,CASSFSSGGDYEQYF
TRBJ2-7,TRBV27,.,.,TGTGCCAGCAGTCCCCCGGGTAGCGACTACGAGCAGTACTTC,CASSPPGSDYEQYF
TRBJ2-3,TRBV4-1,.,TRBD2,TGCGCCAGCAGCCAAGATCGAAGCGGGAGGTTCGCGCAGTATTTT,CASSQDRSGRFAQYF
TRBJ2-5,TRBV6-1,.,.,TGTGCCAGCAGTGTACAGGTATCGAAAGAGACCCAGTACTTC,CASSVQVSKETQYF
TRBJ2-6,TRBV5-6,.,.,TGTGCCAGCAGCTCTTCTAGGGAGGGGGCTGGGGCCAACGTCCTGACTTTC,CASSSSREGAGANVLTF
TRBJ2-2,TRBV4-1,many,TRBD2,TGCGCCAGCAGCCAATCCTTAATGTCTAGCGGGGGGGCCGGGGAGCTGTTTTTT,CASSQSLMSSGGAGELFF
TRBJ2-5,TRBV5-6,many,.,TGTGCCAGCAGCTTGAGGGGTGGAGAGACCCAGTACTTC,CASSLRGGETQYF
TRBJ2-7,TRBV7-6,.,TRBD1,TGTGCCAGCAGCTTAGCCCAGGGGGCTACCTACGAGCAGTACTTT,CASSLAQGATYEQYF
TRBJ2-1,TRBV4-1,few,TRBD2,TGCGCCAGCAGCCCTCTCGGGGGGACTAGCGGGACTCGTTACAATGAGCAGTTCTTC,CASSPLGGTSGTRYNEQFF
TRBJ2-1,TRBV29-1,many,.,TGCAGCGTTGATCGGGGGAGCTCCTACAATGAGCAGTTCTTC,CSVDRGSSYNEQFF
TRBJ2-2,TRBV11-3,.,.,TGTGCCAGCAGCTTACCCCGGGGGCGGTCGGCCGGGGAGCTGTTTTTT,CASSLPRGRSAGELFF
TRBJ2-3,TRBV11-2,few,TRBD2,TGTGCCAGCAGCTCAAGATGGGGTAGCTGGGGAGGGATAAGGACAGATACGCAGTATTTT,CASSSRWGSWGGIRTDTQYF
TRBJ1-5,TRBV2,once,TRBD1,TGTGCCAGCAACGGCAGGGGGGATCAGCCCCAGCATTTT,CASNGRGDQPQHF
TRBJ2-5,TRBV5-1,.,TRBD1,TGCGCCAGCAGCTTGTACCGGGACAGGGTAGGAGAGACCCAGTACTTC,CASSLYRDRVGETQYF
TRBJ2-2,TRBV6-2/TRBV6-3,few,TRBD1,TGTGCCAGCAGCCTTCGAGGGGGCTACACCGGGGAGCTGTTTTTT,CASSLRGGYTGELFF
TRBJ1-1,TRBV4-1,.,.,TGCGCCAGCAGCCTGGGACTCCAGAACACTGAAGCTTTCTTT,CASSLGLQNTEAFF
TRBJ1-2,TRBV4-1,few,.,TGCGCCAGCAGTTCAGCGGCAGGGGCTAACTATGGCTACACCTTC,CASSSAAGANYGYTF
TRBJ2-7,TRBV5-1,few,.,TGCGCCAGCAGCCCCGGTGCAATAGGGTACGAGCAGTACTTC,CASSPGAIGYEQYF
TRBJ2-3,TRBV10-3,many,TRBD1,TGTGCCATCACGACGGGGACAGGGTTGGATACGCAGTATTTT,CAITTGTGLDTQYF
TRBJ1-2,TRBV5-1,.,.,TGCGCCAGCAGGGTCGGCGAAGGCTACACCTTC,CASRVGEGYTF
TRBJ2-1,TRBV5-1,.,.,TGCGCCAGCAGCTTGGACTTCGGGGCGGCCTACAATGAGCAGTTCTTC,CASSLDFGAAYNEQFF
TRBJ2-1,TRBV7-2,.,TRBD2,TGTGCCAGCAGACTAGCGGGAGGGAATGAGCAGTTCTTC,CASRLAGGNEQFF
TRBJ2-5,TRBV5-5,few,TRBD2,TGTGCCAGCAGACCTACTAGCGGGCAGACCCAGTACTTC,CASRPTSGQTQYF
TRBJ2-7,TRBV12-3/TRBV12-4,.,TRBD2,TGTGCCAGCAGTGTGACTAGCGGGGCTCCCTACGAGCAGTACTTC,CASSVTSGAPYEQYF
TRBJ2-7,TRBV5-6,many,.,TGTGCCAGCAGTGGAGGTTCCTACGAGCAGTACTTC,CASSGGSYEQYF
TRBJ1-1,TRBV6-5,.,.,TGTGCCAGCAGTTACTCGGGCAGGGGCAACACTGAAGCTTTCTTT,CASSYSGRGNTEAFF
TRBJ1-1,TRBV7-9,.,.,TGTGCCAGCAGCCCCGTCCTTTTGGAGGACACTGAAGCTTTCTTT,CASSPVLLEDTEAFF
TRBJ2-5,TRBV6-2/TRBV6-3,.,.,TGTGCCAGCAGTTACTGGCCCCGCGGCAGGGAGACCCAGTACTTC,CASSYWPRGRETQYF
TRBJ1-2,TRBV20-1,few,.,TGCAGTTCTGAGCCACAAGGGAACGGCTACACCTTC,CSSEPQGNGYTF
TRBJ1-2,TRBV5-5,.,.,TGTGCCAGCAGCTTGCAATACGGGGATGTTTATGGCTACACCTTC,CASSLQYGDVYGYTF
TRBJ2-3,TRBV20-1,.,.,TGCAGTGCTAAAGAGGGAACAGATACGCAGTATTTT,CSAKEGTDTQYF
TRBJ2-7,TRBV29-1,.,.,TGCAGCGTGGGACCGTCCTACGAGCAGTACTTC,CSVGPSYEQYF
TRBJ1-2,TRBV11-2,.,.,TGTGCCAGCAGCTTGGGTTCAGGGGTCTATGGCTACACCTTC,CASSLGSGVYGYTF
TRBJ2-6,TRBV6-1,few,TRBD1,TGTGCCAAATCAGGGGGATCTGGGGCCAACGTCCTGACTTTC,CAKSGGSGANVLTF
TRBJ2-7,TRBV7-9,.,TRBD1,TGTGCCAGCAGCTTAACAGGGGGTCACGAGCAGTACTTC,CASSLTGGHEQYF
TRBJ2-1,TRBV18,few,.,TGTGCCAGCTCACCGTCCAATTGGAATGAGCAGTTCTTC,CASSPSNWNEQFF
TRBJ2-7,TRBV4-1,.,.,TGCGCCAGCAGCCAAGCAGGGAGTGGAGAGCAGTACTTC,CASSQAGSGEQYF
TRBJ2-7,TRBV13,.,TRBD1,TGTGCCAGCAGCTTAGGCCTGGGGACAGGCTCCTACGAGCAGTACTTC,CASSLGLGTGSYEQYF
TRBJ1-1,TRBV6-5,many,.,TGTGCCAGCAGTTATCAGGTGAACACTGAAGCTTTCTTT,CASSYQVNTEAFF